The T cell receptor beta chain under discussion was sequenced for a study of radiotherapy plus CTLA-4 blockade in lung cancer. This clone is medium-sized by share. The antigen is undetermined. The table came from immunoSEQ multiplex PCR; TCRdb's copy has only in-frame clones and leaves some out. The table shows roughly 54,000 clones, with approximately 85% occurring only once. Study-level findings and limits: Interferon-beta and early blood T cell clone dynamics reportedly predicted response best. TCR clones of tumor origin grew in blood after radiotherapy plus ipilimumab.

V shed 4 bases and J 7 bases; nucleotides not matched to a gene: 17. The CDR3 sequence is 16 residues long. Germline V gene data show CDR1 as SGHDT and CDR2 as YYEEEE. This TCR was sampled from a human donor with non-small cell lung cancer whose response to radiotherapy plus ipilimumab could not be evaluated. This specimen consisted of peripheral blood, obtained from a patient treated with radiotherapy plus ipilimumab. This chain links TRBV5-6 with TRBJ2-7; 7 bases map to TRBD1. CDR3 residues: CASSRKTRQGRGEQYF. The CDR3 DNA is TGTGCCAGCAGCCGCAAGACTCGACAGGGACGAGGGGAGCAGTACTTC.